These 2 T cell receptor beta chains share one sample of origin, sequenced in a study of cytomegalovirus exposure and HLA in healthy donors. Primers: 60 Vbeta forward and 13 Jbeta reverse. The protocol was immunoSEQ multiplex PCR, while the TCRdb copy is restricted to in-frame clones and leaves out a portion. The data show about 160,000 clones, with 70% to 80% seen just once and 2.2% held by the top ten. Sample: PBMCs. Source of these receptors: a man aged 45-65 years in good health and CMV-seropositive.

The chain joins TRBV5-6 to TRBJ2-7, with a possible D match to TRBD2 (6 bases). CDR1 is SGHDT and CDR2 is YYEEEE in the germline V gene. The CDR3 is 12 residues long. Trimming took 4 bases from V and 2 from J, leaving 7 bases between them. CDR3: CASSPGAYEQYF. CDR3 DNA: TGTGCCAGCAGCCCGGGGGCCTACGAGCAGTACTTC.

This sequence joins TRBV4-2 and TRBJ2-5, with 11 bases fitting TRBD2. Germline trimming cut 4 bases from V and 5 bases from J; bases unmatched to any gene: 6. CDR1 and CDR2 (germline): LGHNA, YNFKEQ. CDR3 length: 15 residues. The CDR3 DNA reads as TGTGCCAGCAGCCCAGGACTAGCGGGTCGGGAGACCCAGTACTTC. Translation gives CASSPGLAGRETQYF.